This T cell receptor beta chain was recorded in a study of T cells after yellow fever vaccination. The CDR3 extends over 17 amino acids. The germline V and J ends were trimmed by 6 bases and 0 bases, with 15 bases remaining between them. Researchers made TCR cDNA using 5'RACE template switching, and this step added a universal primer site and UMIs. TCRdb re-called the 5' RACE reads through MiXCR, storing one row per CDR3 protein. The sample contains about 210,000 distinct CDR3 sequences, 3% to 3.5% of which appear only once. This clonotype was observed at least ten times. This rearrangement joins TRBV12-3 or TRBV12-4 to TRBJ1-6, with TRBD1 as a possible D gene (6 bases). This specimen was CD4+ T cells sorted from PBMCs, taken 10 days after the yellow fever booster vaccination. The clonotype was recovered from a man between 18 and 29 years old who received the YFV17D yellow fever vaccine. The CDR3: CASSPRGGGSYNSPLHF. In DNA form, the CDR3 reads TGTGCCAGCAGCCCCAGGGGCGGAGGCTCCTATAATTCACCCCTCCACTTT.